This T cell receptor (beta chain) was documented in a study of T-cell reconstitution after alpha-beta-depleted transplantation in children. With V trimmed by 6 bases and J by 4 bases, 5 bases remained unmatched. Germline V gene data show CDR1 as SQVTM and CDR2 as ANQGSEA. There are 12 residues in the CDR3. Construction of the TCRbeta library involved unique molecular identifiers. Via MiXCR, TCRdb re-called the PCR reads, giving one row per CDR3 protein. The sample includes fewer than 550,000 distinct CDR3 sequences, approximately 10% of them seen just once. The gene calls are TRBV29-1 and TRBJ2-5; 7 nucleotides line up with TRBD1. The sequence was collected from a human donor who donated a stem cell graft to a child with acute myeloid leukemia. Source: PBMCs from the stem cell graft donor, taken from the stem cell graft. The CDR3 bases are TGCAGCGTGAGGGGGCAGGTAGAGACCCAGTACTTC. It codes for CSVRGQVETQYF.